The 12 T cell receptor beta chains below were found in one sample sequenced in a study of PD-1 blockade in classical Hodgkin lymphoma. TCRdb keeps only in-frame clones here, not all; method: immunoSEQ multiplex PCR. Of approximately 15,000 clones detected, around 90% appear once; the ten largest clones hold roughly 3.9%. As for time point: newly diagnosed, previously untreated cHL patient sample. The sequenced sample consisted of peripheral blood mononuclear cells (PBMCs). The source of these receptors is a human donor with classical Hodgkin lymphoma.

This rearrangement joins TRBV6-6 to TRBJ1-2; D might be TRBD1 (5 bases). The CDR3 has 15 residues. Per germline, CDR1 MNHNY and CDR2 SVGAGI (reference sequence). The ends were cut back, 2 bases at V and 8 bases at J, with 18 bases in the middle. This CDR3 reads CASSYTGTASEGYTF. The CDR3 DNA reads TGTGCCAGCAGTTACACCGGGACGGCCTCGGAGGGCTACACCTTC.

This chain's CDR3 is CAWSEIVGNQPQHF. The CDR3 DNA is TGTGCCTGGAGTGAGATCGTCGGCAATCAGCCCCAGCATTTT. This sequence joins TRBV30 and TRBJ1-5; D not resolved. CDR3 size: 14 residues. V shed 1 base and J shed 2 bases, with 9 bases lying between them. Looked up from germline, CDR1 is GTSNPN and CDR2 is SVGIG (reference sequence).

The chain combines TRBV6-5 with TRBJ2-1, with 8 bases that match TRBD1. The CDR3 sequence is 15 residues long. The ends lost 5 bases at V and 3 bases at J; junction bases unmatched: 6. Germline CDR1 reads MNHEY; CDR2 reads SVGAGI. The CDR3 coding sequence is TGTGCCAGCAGTCTTAGACAGGGGATCTACAATGAGCAGTTCTTC. Translated, it gives CASSLRQGIYNEQFF.

The chain joins TRBV5-4 to TRBJ2-1; 8 bases agree with TRBD2. Germline assignment: CDR1 SGHNT and CDR2 YYREEE (reference sequence). This CDR3 spans 15 amino acids. The V gene end was trimmed by 0 bases and the J gene end by 3 bases; junction bases not matched to a gene: 2. The CDR3 DNA follows: TGTGCCAGCAGCTTGGGACTAGCGAACTACAATGAGCAGTTCTTC. Protein product: CASSLGLANYNEQFF.

This clone was counted a single time. The chain couples TRBV7-6 to TRBJ2-7; no definite D call. V gave up 0 bases and J gave up 6 bases, with 9 bases separating them. CDR1 and CDR2 from the germline V gene are SGHVS and FNYEAQ. The CDR3 is made up of 13 amino acids. CDR3 in amino acids: CASSLALSSEQYF. The DNA for the CDR3 is TGTGCCAGCAGCTTAGCGCTTAGTTCCGAGCAGTACTTC.

The V gene is TRBV19, the J gene TRBJ2-1; 8 bases match TRBD1. The V gene's germline CDR1 is LNHDA and CDR2 SQIVND (reference sequence). The junction had 13 bases not matched to a gene; V was cut back by 3 bases and J by 6 bases. The CDR3 totals 17 residues. CDR3 bases: TGTGCCAGTAGTATCCAAGCGAGGACAGGGAGCGGCAATGAGCAGTTCTTC. Translating gives CASSIQARTGSGNEQFF. The whole variable domain, remainder taken from reference TRBV19 and TRBJ2-1, is DGGITQSPKYLFRKEGQNVTLSCEQNLNHDAMYWYRQDPGQGLRLIYYSQIVNDFQKGDIAEGYSVSREKKESFPLTVTSAQKNPTAFYLCASSIQARTGSGNEQFFGPGTRLTVL.

There are a few counts of this clone. J is TRBJ2-3 and V is TRBV28; no firm D call. The CDR3 loop spans 15 amino acids. Trimming pared 2 bases from V and 0 bases from J, leaving 9 bases between. Germline lookup yields CDR1 MDHEN and CDR2 SYDVKM. The CDR3 here is CASSLIGTSTDTQYF. The CDR3, as DNA: TGTGCCAGCAGTTTAATAGGTACTAGCACAGATACGCAGTATTTT.

The rearrangement uses TRBV27 and TRBJ1-1; 10 nucleotides align to TRBD1. The CDR3 is 16 residues long. Germline V gene sequence: CDR1 MNHEY, CDR2 SMNVEV (reference sequence). Losses at the gene ends were 6 bases for V and 5 bases for J; bases not matched to a gene: 12. The CDR3 DNA is TGTGCCAGCAGGGGGGACAGGGGAGAAAGGGGGACTGAAGCTTTCTTT. Amino acids: CASRGDRGERGTEAFF.

The chain links TRBV6-5 to TRBJ2-1; D is undetermined. Germline V gene lookup returns CDR1 MNHEY and CDR2 SVGAGI. Trimming took 10 bases from V and 0 from J, leaving 10 bases between them. The CDR3 has 13 amino acids. The CDR3 sequence: CATQKSSYNEQFF. The CDR3 DNA is TGTGCCACACAGAAGAGCTCCTACAATGAGCAGTTCTTC.

The V call is TRBV6-1, the J call TRBJ2-7; TRBD2 matches 11 bases. V shed 4 bases and J 7 bases; nucleotides not matched to a gene: 12. CDR1 and CDR2 (germline): MNHNS, SASEGT. The CDR3 runs 16 residues. CDR3 in DNA: TGTGCCAGCAGTGGAAAACTAGCGGGAGATCGCCGGGAGCAGTACTTC. As protein: CASSGKLAGDRREQYF.

J is TRBJ2-1 and V is TRBV7-2; no clear D. The germline gives CDR1 SGHTA, CDR2 FQGNSA. Between the trimmed V and J ends, which lost 0 bases and 12 bases, there was a span of 12 bases. This CDR3 has 13 residues. CDR3 amino acids: CASSLAGSGGQFF. DNA for the CDR3: TGTGCCAGCAGCTTAGCAGGATCGGGTGGGCAGTTCTTC.

The V call is TRBV28, the J call TRBJ2-4; D might be TRBD1 (6 bases). This CDR3 has 13 amino acids. Germline values: CDR1 MDHEN, CDR2 SYDVKM. The germline V and J ends were trimmed by 3 bases and 8 bases, with 11 bases remaining between them. CDR3 bases: TGTGCCAGCAGTTTCGACAGGTCGGACATTCAGTACTTC. Translating it yields CASSFDRSDIQYF.